The present T cell receptor (beta chain) was sequenced within a study of cytomegalovirus exposure and HLA in healthy donors. Whole-study findings and limits: Donor immune exposure was known only as CMV serostatus.

This clone was detected a few times. Its antigen remains unknown. A multiplex PCR was run with 60 Vbeta primers and 13 Jbeta primers. Sequencing used immunoSEQ multiplex PCR; TCRdb keeps in-frame clones, though not all of them. The data contain around 110,000 clones, roughly 80% of them singletons. Trimming removed 1 base at V and 0 bases at J, with 11 bases between. CDR3 length: 16 residues. Germline CDR1 reads SGHRS; CDR2 reads YFSETQ. The chain employs TRBV5-1 and TRBJ2-1; D is perhaps TRBD2 (6 bases). The source material was PBMCs. The clonotype comes from a man between 25 and 39 years old in good health and CMV-seronegative. The CDR3 here is CASSLMAGSSYNEQFF. The DNA of the CDR3 is TGCGCCAGCAGCTTGATGGCGGGGAGCTCCTACAATGAGCAGTTCTTC.